This T cell receptor beta chain was sequenced for a study of T-cell reconstitution after alpha-beta-depleted transplantation in children. The study's findings and limits: By about two months after transplant, alpha-beta T cells reportedly arose from several hundred graft clones that had expanded. Surviving recipient T cells and thymic progenitors produced the high day-60 TCRbeta diversity seen in some patients. Fresh T-cell production supplied most of the T-cell counts and diversity seen one year after transplant.

V gave up 5 bases and J gave up 1 base; unmatched junction bases: 2. Germline CDR1 reads SGHRS; CDR2 reads YFSETQ. CDR3 length: 14 amino acids. Molecular barcoding with unique molecular identifiers was used for the TCRbeta library. TCRdb used MiXCR to reprocess the PCR reads, holding one entry per CDR3 protein. The data show about 640,000 distinct CDR3 sequences, over 10% seen once. A remark on this clonotype: The antigen is not known.

The receptor was derived from a male patient younger than 18 who had a stem cell transplant for acute myeloid leukemia, so the T cells may come from the graft donor. This chain joins TRBV5-1 and TRBJ1-1, with 10 bases aligning to TRBD1. This sample comprised PBMCs, mostly from graft donor cells, obtained 360 days after TCRalphabeta/CD19-depleted stem cell transplant. CDR3 bases: TGCGCCAGCAGGACAGGGGGCTGGAACACTGAAGCTTTCTTT. This encodes CASRTGGWNTEAFF.